This entry concerns a single T cell receptor beta chain. The protocol was immunoSEQ multiplex PCR, while the TCRdb copy is restricted to in-frame clones and leaves out a portion. The sample contains about 85,000 clones, about 90% of which appear only once. The sample is drawn from a study of control samples from healthy donors and cancer patients. The length of the CDR3 is 15 residues. Trimming at V came to 1 base and at J to 5 bases, leaving 8 bases not matched to a gene. Germline CDR1 is MNHEY and CDR2 is SMNVEV (reference sequence). The specimen sequenced was blood. The chain joins TRBV27 to TRBJ2-7, with 7 nucleotides matching TRBD2. The TCR was taken from a man aged 50 or older in good health. Here the CDR3 reads CASSLFPVSGDEQYF. CDR3 nucleotide sequence: TGTGCCAGCAGTTTATTCCCCGTCAGCGGGGACGAGCAGTACTTC.